Shown below are 10 T cell receptor beta chains from a single sample sequenced in a study of blood T cell repertoires in COVID-19. Sequenced by immunoSEQ multiplex PCR; TCRdb stores in-frame clones only, minus some. The table lists approximately 210,000 clones, about 91% of them singletons, with roughly 5% in the top ten. Material for sequencing was peripheral blood. The receptors shown here come from a woman aged 40-49 years with acute or convalescent COVID-19.

This chain connects TRBV3-1 (or the pseudogene TRBV3-2) to TRBJ1-6; D unresolved. V gave up 1 base and J gave up 10 bases, with 11 bases separating them. The CDR3 runs to 14 residues. CDR1 and CDR2 (germline): LGHDT, YNNKEL (reference sequence). The CDR3 coding sequence is TGTGCCAGCAGCCAAGGGTGGGAGAACTCACCCCTCCACTTT. Amino acids: CASSQGWENSPLHF.

The chain combines TRBV6-5 with TRBJ2-1, with TRBD2 as a possible D gene (5 bases). The CDR3 length is 15 residues. V was shortened by 7 bases and J by 4 bases, with 17 bases between the two germline ends. The V gene's germline CDR1 is MNHEY and CDR2 SVGAGI. The CDR3 region has the DNA TGTGCCAGCAATCCCTTGCCGGGAAATTACAATGAGCAGTTCTTC. Its translation is CASNPLPGNYNEQFF.

The rearrangement joins TRBV21-1 to TRBJ2-7; the DNA was not used to check the table's D call, TRBD2. TRBV21-1 is shown as a pseudogene. This CDR3 contains 11 residues. As DNA, the CDR3 is TGTGCCATTTCGAAAAGGAGTCCTAAGTACGTC. Residues: CAISKRSPKYV.

The genes are TRBV24-1 and TRBJ2-1; weak D call: TRBD1 (8 bases). Trimming removed 0 bases from V and 8 bases from J, with 16 bases in between. The CDR3 is 16 residues long. Per the germline V gene, CDR1 is KGHDR and CDR2 is SFDVKD. This chain's CDR3 is CATSDLTNRGGDEQFF. Here the CDR3 DNA reads TGTGCCACCAGTGATTTGACCAACAGGGGGGGAGATGAGCAGTTCTTC.

This chain connects TRBV5-1 to TRBJ2-1, with 7 bases matching TRBD1. Germline CDR1 reads SGHRS; CDR2 reads YFSETQ. The V gene end was trimmed by 4 bases and the J gene end by 5 bases; junction bases not matched to a gene: 18. CDR3 size: 18 residues. For the CDR3, the DNA is TGCGCCAGCAGCCAGGACAGGAGAGGGGTAACTGGACACAATGAGCAGTTCTTC. This codes for CASSQDRRGVTGHNEQFF. Complete variable domain (other parts from reference TRBV5-1 and TRBJ2-1): KAGVTQTPRYLIKTRGQQVTLSCSPISGHRSVSWYQQTPGQGLQFLFEYFSETQRNKGNFPGRFSGRQFSNSRSEMNVSTLELGDSALYLCASSQDRRGVTGHNEQFFGPGTRLTVL.

This clone turned up a few times. The rearrangement uses TRBV4-2 and TRBJ1-2; 8 bases align to TRBD1. V lost 0 bases, J lost 0 bases, and 9 bases stayed unmatched. In germline, CDR1 is LGHNA, CDR2 YNFKEQ. The CDR3 is 18 amino acids. CDR3 sequence reads: CASSQDRGTGFSNYGYTF. The CDR3 DNA reads as TGTGCCAGCAGCCAAGATCGTGGGACAGGTTTTTCTAACTATGGCTACACCTTC.

This clone occurred once. The rearrangement links TRBV30 to TRBJ2-1; 7 bases are a match to TRBD2. The CDR3 totals 16 residues. J lost 1 base, V lost 2 bases, and 8 bases had no gene match. CDR1 and CDR2 (germline): GTSNPN, SVGIG (reference sequence). The CDR3 nucleotides read TGTGCCTGGAGTCCCTATGGGGGGGGGTCCTACAATGAGCAGTTCTTC. Translating it yields CAWSPYGGGSYNEQFF.

The CDR3 DNA reads TGTGCCAGCAGCTCCCGCTCGGGGTCCACTGAAGCTTTCTTT. Residues: CASSSRSGSTEAFF. J is TRBJ1-1 and V is TRBV7-8; D remains unclear. Germline CDR1 reads SGHVS; CDR2 reads FQNEAQ. The CDR3 extends over 14 amino acids. V was trimmed by 4 bases and J by 4 bases, leaving 13 bases between them.

The chain joins TRBV5-6 to TRBJ2-6; 8 nucleotides match TRBD1. This CDR3 is built from 19 residues. CDR1 SGHDT and CDR2 YYEEEE come from the germline V gene. The V and J ends lost 4 bases and 0 bases, in that order; junction bases with no gene match: 12. The CDR3 is CASSRTRTGRSSGANVLTF. CDR3 in DNA: TGTGCCAGCAGCCGGACCCGGACAGGGAGGAGCTCTGGGGCCAACGTCCTGACTTTC. The full variable domain, with the rest looked up from reference TRBV5-6 and TRBJ2-6, is DAGVTQSPTHLIKTRGQQVTLRCSPKSGHDTVSWYQQALGQGPQFIFQYYEEEERQRGNFPDRFSGHQFPNYSSELNVNALLLGDSALYLCASSRTRTGRSSGANVLTFGAGSRLTVL.

V usage is TRBV9 and J usage is TRBJ2-4; 7 positions agree with TRBD2. CDR1 is SGDLS, CDR2 YYNGEE, per germline. The CDR3 sequence is 15 residues long. J was trimmed by 4 bases and V by 0 bases; bases with no gene match: 4. This CDR3 is CASSVEGTTKNIQYF. The CDR3 DNA reads as TGTGCCAGCAGCGTAGAAGGGACTACTAAAAACATTCAGTACTTC.